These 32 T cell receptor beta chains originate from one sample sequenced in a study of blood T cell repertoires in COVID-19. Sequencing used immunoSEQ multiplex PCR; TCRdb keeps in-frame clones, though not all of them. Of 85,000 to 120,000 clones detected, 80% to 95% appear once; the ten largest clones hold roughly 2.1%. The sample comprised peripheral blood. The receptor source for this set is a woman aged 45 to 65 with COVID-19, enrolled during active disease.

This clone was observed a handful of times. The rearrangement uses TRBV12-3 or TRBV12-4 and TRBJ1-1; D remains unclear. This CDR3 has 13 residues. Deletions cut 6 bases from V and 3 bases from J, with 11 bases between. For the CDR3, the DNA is TGTGCCAGCAGGCCAGGCGCACACACTGAAGCTTTCTTT. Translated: CASRPGAHTEAFF.

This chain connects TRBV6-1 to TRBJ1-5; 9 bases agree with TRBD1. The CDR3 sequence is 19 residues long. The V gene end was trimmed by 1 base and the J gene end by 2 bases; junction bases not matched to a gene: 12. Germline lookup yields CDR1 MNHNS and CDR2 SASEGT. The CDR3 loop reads CASSEGGTGRYFGNQPQHF. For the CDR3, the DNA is TGTGCCAGCAGTGAAGGCGGGACAGGGAGGTATTTTGGCAATCAGCCCCAGCATTTT.

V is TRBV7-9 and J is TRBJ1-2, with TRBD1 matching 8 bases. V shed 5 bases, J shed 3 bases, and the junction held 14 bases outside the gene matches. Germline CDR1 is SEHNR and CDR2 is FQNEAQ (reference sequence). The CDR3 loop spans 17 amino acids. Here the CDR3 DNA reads TGTGCCAGCAGCATCCTCCCCAGGACAGGGTTAGACTATGGCTACACCTTC. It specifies CASSILPRTGLDYGYTF.

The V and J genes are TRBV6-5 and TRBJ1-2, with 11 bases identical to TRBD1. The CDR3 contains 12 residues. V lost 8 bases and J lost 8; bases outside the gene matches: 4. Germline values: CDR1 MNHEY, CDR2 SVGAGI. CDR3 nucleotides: TGTGCCAGCGGGGACAGGGGGAGAGGCTACACCTTC. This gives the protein CASGDRGRGYTF.

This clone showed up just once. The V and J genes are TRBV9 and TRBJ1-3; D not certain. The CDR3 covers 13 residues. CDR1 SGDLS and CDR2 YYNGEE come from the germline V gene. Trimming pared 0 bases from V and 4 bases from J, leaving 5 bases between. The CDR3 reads CASSVASGNTIYF. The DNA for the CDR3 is TGTGCCAGCAGCGTAGCTAGCGGAAACACCATATATTTT.

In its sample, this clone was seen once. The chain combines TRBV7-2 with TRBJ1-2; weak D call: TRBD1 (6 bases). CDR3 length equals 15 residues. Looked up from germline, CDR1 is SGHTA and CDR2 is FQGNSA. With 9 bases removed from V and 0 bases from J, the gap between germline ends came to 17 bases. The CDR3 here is CARYAGTKANYGYTF. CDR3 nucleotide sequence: TGTGCCAGATATGCAGGGACAAAGGCTAACTATGGCTACACCTTC.

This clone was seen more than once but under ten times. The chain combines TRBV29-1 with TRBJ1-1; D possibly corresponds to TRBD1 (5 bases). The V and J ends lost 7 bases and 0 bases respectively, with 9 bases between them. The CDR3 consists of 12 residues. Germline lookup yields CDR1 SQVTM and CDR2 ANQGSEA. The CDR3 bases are TGCAGCGCCCTGACAGTGAACACTGAAGCTTTCTTT. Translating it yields CSALTVNTEAFF.

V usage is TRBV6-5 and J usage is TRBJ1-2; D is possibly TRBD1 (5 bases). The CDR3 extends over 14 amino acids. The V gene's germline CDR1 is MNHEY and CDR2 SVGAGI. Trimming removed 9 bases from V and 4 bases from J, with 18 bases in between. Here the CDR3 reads CASSDRGRAYGYTF. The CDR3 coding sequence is TGTGCCAGTTCCGATCGGGGGAGGGCCTATGGCTACACCTTC.

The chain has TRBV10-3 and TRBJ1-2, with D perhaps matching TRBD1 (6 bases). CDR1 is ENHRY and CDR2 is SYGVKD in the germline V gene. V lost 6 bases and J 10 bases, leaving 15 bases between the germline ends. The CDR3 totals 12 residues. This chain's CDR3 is CAIRGGGDAYTF. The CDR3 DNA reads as TGTGCCATCAGAGGAGGGGGGGATGCCTACACCTTC.

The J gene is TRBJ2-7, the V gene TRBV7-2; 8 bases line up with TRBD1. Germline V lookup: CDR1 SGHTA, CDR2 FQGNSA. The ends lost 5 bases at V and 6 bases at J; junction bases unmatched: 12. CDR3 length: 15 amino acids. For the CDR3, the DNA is TGTGCCAGCAGCCAGGGACAGGCCCCTGATGGCGAGCAGTACGTC. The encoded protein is CASSQGQAPDGEQYV.

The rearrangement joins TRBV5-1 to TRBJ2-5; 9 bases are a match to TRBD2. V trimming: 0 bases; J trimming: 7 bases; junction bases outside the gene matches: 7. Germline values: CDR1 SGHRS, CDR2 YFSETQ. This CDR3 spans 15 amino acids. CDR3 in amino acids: CASSLVAGESRTQYF. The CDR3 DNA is TGCGCCAGCAGCTTGGTAGCGGGGGAGAGCCGGACCCAGTACTTC. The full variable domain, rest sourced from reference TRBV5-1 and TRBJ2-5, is KAGVTQTPRYLIKTRGQQVTLSCSPISGHRSVSWYQQTPGQGLQFLFEYFSETQRNKGNFPGRFSGRQFSNSRSEMNVSTLELGDSALYLCASSLVAGESRTQYFGPGTRLLVL.

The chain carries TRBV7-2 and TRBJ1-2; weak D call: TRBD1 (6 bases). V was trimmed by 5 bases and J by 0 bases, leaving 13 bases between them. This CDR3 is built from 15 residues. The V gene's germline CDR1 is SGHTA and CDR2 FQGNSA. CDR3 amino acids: CASSLTGSSNYGYTF. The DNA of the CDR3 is TGTGCCAGCAGCCTTACAGGGTCATCTAACTATGGCTACACCTTC.

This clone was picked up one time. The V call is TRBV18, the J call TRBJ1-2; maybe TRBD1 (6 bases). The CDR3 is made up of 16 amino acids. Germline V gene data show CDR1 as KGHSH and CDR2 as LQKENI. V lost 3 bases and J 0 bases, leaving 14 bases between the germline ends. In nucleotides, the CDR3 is TGTGCCAGCTCACCTACCCTTGACAGGTCTAACTATGGCTACACCTTC. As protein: CASSPTLDRSNYGYTF.

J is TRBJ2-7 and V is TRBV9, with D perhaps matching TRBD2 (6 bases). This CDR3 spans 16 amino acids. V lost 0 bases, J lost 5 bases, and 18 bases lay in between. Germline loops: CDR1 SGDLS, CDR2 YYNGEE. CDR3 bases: TGTGCCAGCAGCGTAGCGCTAGCGTATTCGGGCCACGAGCAGTACTTC. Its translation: CASSVALAYSGHEQYF.

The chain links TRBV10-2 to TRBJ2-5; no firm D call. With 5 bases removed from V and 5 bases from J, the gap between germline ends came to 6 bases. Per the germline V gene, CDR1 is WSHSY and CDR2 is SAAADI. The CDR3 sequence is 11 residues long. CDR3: CASSSKETQYF. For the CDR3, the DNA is TGCGCCAGCAGTAGCAAGGAGACCCAGTACTTC.

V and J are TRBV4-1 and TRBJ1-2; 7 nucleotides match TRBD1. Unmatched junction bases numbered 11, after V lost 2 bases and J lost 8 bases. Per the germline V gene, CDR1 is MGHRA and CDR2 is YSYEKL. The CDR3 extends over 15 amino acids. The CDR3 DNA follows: TGCGCCAGCAGCCAACAAGACAGGGTAGGCGGGGGCTACACCTTC. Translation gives CASSQQDRVGGGYTF.

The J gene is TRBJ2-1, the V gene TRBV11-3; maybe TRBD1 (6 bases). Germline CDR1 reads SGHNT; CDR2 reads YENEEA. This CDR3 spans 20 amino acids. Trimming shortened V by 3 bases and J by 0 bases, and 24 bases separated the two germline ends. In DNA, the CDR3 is TGTGCCAGCAGCTTTAAAGGAAGTAGTGGGGGCCTGAGCTCCTACAATGAGCAGTTCTTC. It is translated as CASSFKGSSGGLSSYNEQFF.

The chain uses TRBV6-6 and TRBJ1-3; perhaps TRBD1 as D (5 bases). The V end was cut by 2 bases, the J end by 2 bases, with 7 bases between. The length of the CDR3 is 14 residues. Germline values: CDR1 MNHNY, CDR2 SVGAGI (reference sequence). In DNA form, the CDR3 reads TGTGCCAGCAGTTACGTGGGGCCTGGAAACACCATATATTTT. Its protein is CASSYVGPGNTIYF.

This chain's CDR3 is CASSHARGLTEAFF. The CDR3 nucleotides are TGTGCCAGCAGCCACGCCAGGGGGCTCACTGAAGCTTTCTTT. The rearrangement joins TRBV3-1 (or the pseudogene TRBV3-2) to TRBJ1-1, with 8 bases fitting TRBD1. The CDR3 totals 14 residues. V lost 3 bases, J lost 4 bases, and 4 bases stayed unmatched. The germline V gene encodes CDR1 LGHDT and CDR2 YNNKEL (reference sequence).

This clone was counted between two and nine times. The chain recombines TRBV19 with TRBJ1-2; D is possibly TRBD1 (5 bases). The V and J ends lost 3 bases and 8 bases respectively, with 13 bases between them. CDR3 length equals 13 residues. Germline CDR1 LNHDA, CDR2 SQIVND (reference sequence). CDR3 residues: CASSIKQGDGYTF. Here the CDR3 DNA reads TGTGCCAGTAGTATTAAGCAGGGCGACGGCTACACCTTC.

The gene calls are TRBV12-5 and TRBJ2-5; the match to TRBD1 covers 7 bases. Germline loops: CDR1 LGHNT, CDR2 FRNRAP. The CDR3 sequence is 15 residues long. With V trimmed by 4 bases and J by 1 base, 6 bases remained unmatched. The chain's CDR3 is CASGYGQASQETQYF. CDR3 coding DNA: TGTGCTAGTGGTTACGGACAGGCCAGCCAAGAGACCCAGTACTTC.

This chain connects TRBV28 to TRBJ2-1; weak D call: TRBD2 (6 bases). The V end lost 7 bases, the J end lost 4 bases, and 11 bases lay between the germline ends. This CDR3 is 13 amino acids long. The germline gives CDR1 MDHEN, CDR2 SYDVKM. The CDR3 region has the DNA TGTGCCAGCAATGGCGGGGCGTACAATGAGCAGTTCTTC. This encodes CASNGGAYNEQFF.

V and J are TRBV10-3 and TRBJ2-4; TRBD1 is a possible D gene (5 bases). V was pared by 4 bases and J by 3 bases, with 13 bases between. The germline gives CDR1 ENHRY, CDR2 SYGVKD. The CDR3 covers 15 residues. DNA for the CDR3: TGTGCCATCAGTGTCTCCTTAGGGGACAAAAACATTCAGTACTTC. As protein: CAISVSLGDKNIQYF.

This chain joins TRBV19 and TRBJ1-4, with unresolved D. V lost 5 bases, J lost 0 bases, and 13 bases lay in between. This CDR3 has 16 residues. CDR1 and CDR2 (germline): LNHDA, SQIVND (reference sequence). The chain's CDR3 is CASSPNREPTNEKLFF. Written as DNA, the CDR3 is TGTGCCAGTAGTCCAAATCGGGAACCAACTAATGAAAAACTGTTTTTT.

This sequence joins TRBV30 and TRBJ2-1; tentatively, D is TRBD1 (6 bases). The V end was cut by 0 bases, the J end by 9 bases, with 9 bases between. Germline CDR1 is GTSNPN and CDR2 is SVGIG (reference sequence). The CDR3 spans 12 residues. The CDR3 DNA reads TGTGCCTGGAGTGTAATAGGGGGTGAGCAGTTCTTC. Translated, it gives CAWSVIGGEQFF.

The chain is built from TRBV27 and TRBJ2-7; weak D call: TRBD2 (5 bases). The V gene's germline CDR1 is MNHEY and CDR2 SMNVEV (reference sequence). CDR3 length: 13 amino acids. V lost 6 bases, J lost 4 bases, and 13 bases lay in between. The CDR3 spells CASSPMAGYEQYF. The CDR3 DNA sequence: TGTGCCAGCAGCCCTATGGCGGGTTACGAGCAGTACTTC.

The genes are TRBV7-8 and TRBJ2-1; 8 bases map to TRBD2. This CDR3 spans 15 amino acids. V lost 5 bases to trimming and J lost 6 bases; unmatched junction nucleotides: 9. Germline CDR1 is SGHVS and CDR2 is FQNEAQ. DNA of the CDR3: TGTGCCAGCAGCACTACGGGGGGGGCCAGCAATGAGCAGTTCTTC. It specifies CASSTTGGASNEQFF.

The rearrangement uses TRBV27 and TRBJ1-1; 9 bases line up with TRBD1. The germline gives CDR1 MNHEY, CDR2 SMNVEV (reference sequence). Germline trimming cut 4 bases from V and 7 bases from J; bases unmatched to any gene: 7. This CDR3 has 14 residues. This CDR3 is CASSYRGRAGEAFF. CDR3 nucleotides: TGTGCCAGCAGTTACAGGGGGCGGGCGGGTGAAGCTTTCTTT.

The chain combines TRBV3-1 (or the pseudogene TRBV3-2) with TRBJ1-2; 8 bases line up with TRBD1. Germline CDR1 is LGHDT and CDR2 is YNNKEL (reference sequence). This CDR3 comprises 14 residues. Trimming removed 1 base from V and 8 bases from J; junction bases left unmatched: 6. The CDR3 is CASSQGTGLWGYTF. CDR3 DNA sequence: TGTGCCAGCAGCCAAGGGACAGGGCTATGGGGCTACACCTTC.

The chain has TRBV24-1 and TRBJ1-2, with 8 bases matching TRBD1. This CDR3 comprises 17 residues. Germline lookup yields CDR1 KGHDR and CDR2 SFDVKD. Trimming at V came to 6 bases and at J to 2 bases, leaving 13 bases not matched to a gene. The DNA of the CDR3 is TGTGCCACCAGTACTCCAACAGGGGACAGGAACAACTATGGCTACACCTTC. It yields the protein CATSTPTGDRNNYGYTF.

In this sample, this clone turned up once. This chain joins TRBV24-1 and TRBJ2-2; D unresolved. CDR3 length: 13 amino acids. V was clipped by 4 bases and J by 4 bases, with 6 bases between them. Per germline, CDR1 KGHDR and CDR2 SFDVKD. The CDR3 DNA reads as TGTGCCACCAGTGACCCCCTCACCGGGGAGCTGTTTTTT. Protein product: CATSDPLTGELFF.

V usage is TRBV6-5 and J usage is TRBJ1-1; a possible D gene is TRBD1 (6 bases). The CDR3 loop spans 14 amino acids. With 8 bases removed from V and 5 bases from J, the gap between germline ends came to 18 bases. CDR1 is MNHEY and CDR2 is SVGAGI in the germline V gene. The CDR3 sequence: CASRRYRVETEAFF. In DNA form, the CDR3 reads TGTGCCAGCCGTCGTTACAGGGTTGAAACTGAAGCTTTCTTT.